A single sample gave rise to the 30 T cell receptor beta chains below, sequenced in a study of blood T cells in healthy people across ages. Then a second PCR, running about 7 to 11 cycles, was carried out with a sample-barcoded 5' primer and a J-beta primer mix. Each CDR3 protein is one row after TCRdb ran MiXCR on the 5' RACE reads. In the table there are 600,000 to 850,000 distinct CDR3 sequences, approximately 25% of which are singletons. This sample was shared with a second study, whose subject was T cells of mothers and their children.

Material: blood. Every receptor here comes from a boy aged 5-17 years in good health.

This clonotype was seen a handful of times. The genes are TRBV27 and TRBJ1-4, with D maybe TRBD1 (6 bases). Germline CDR1 reads MNHEY; CDR2 reads SMNVEV (reference sequence). The CDR3 sequence is 14 residues long. Trimming removed 7 bases from V and 7 bases from J, with 16 bases in between. The CDR3 spells CASMPRGFGEKLFF. DNA of the CDR3: TGTGCCAGCATGCCCAGGGGTTTCGGTGAAAAACTGTTTTTT.

The V call is TRBV29-1, the J call TRBJ2-5; TRBD2 aligns across 8 bases. This CDR3 spans 13 amino acids. Germline V CDR1 and CDR2: SQVTM, ANQGSEA. The trim removed 1 base at V and 4 bases at J, leaving 2 bases unmatched. The CDR3 sequence is CSVEAGGIETQYF. DNA for the CDR3: TGCAGCGTTGAAGCGGGAGGGATAGAGACCCAGTACTTC.

This clonotype was counted a few times. The chain is built from TRBV20-1 and TRBJ2-5; 9 nucleotides line up with TRBD2. Germline-derived CDR1 and CDR2 are DFQATT and SNEGSKA (reference sequence). This CDR3 has 17 amino acids. V shed 5 bases, J shed 5 bases, and the junction held 18 bases outside the gene matches. The CDR3 nucleotides read TGCAGTGCTTCGTCCTGGCGGGAGGGCCCTGGGCAGGAGACCCAGTACTTC. It translates to CSASSWREGPGQETQYF.

This clonotype occurred a few times. The V and J genes are TRBV4-3 and TRBJ1-2; D ambiguous. The V end lost 0 bases, the J end lost 8 bases, and 13 bases lay between the germline ends. The CDR3 runs to 14 residues. Germline CDR1 LGHNA, CDR2 YSLEER. The CDR3 nucleotides are TGCGCCAGCAGCCAAGATCGGGAGGTGGAGGGCTACACCTTC. Its translation is CASSQDREVEGYTF.

The chain has TRBV12-3 or TRBV12-4 and TRBJ2-5; no clear D. The V end was cut by 5 bases, the J end by 3 bases, with 10 bases between. CDR3 size: 13 residues. CDR3 residues: CASSRAEKETQYF. The CDR3 DNA reads as TGTGCCAGCAGTAGGGCAGAAAAAGAGACCCAGTACTTC.

This clonotype was counted between two and nine times. The J gene is TRBJ2-5, the V gene TRBV20-1, with 10 bases identical to TRBD2. The V gene end was trimmed by 3 bases and the J gene end by 13 bases; junction bases not matched to a gene: 8. Germline assignment: CDR1 DFQATT and CDR2 SNEGSKA (reference sequence). The CDR3 extends over 12 amino acids. The CDR3 DNA reads as TGCAGTGCTAGCGGTGGGACTAGCGTTCTGTACTTC. Its translation is CSASGGTSVLYF.

The J gene is TRBJ2-7, the V gene TRBV5-1; D is perhaps TRBD1 (5 bases). The V end was cut by 0 bases, the J end by 5 bases, with 15 bases between. The CDR3 runs to 15 residues. Germline lookup yields CDR1 SGHRS and CDR2 YFSETQ. The CDR3 region has the DNA TGCGCCAGCAGCTTGGTGTTCCAGGGTGGTAACGAGCAGTACTTC. It specifies CASSLVFQGGNEQYF.

The CDR3 loop reads CASSLNRDNYEQYF. CDR3 in DNA: TGTGCCAGCAGTTTAAATCGGGACAACTACGAGCAGTACTTC. This chain connects TRBV27 to TRBJ2-5; TRBD1 is a possible D gene (6 bases). The DNA end lines up better with TRBJ2-7; the J call may be wrong. This CDR3 is built from 14 residues. From germline, CDR1 is MNHEY and CDR2 SMNVEV (reference sequence).

This clonotype was detected a few times. The chain links TRBV4-1 to TRBJ1-1; D is unresolved. V was pared by 6 bases and J by 5 bases, with 13 bases between. Germline values: CDR1 MGHRA, CDR2 YSYEKL. There are 13 residues in the CDR3. For the CDR3, the DNA is TGCGCCAGCAGTCAATCACTGAGGACTGAAGCTTTCTTT. This sequence encodes CASSQSLRTEAFF.

In this sample, this clonotype turned up many times. Sequence at one end of the junction differs from germline and may be a read error. The V gene is TRBV25-1, the J gene TRBJ2-5; 16 nucleotides align to TRBD2. The CDR3 totals 15 residues. CDR1 is MGHDK and CDR2 is SYGVNS in the germline V gene. CDR3 in DNA: TGTGCCAGCAGTCCGAGGGGGACTAGCGGGGGGGCACCGTTCTTC. It encodes CASSPRGTSGGAPFF. Full variable domain (missing parts from reference TRBV25-1 and TRBJ2-5): EADIYQTPRYLVIGTGKKITLECSQTMGHDKMYWYQQDPGMELHLIHYSYGVNSTEKGDLSSESTVSRIRTEHFPLTLESARPSHTSQYLCASSPRGTSGGAPFFGPGTRLLVL.

This chain connects TRBV12-3 or TRBV12-4 to TRBJ1-1; D remains unclear. V was clipped by 6 bases and J by 13 bases, with 12 bases between them. The CDR3 totals 10 residues. CDR3 region: CASRGRSVFF. DNA for the CDR3: TGTGCCAGCAGGGGGAGATCAGTTTTCTTT.

The chain has TRBV7-2 and TRBJ2-2, with D tentatively TRBD1 (6 bases). Germline V gives CDR1 SGHTA, CDR2 FQGNSA. The CDR3 spans 15 residues. The V gene lost 0 bases and the J gene lost 4 bases, with 9 bases spanning the gap. CDR3 coding DNA: TGTGCCAGCAGCTTAGCGAGGGGGATCACCGGGGAGCTGTTTTTT. Amino acids: CASSLARGITGELFF.

This clonotype was observed a few times. The chain couples TRBV20-1 to TRBJ2-3; D is undetermined. The V and J ends lost 3 bases and 1 base respectively, with 11 bases between them. Germline loops: CDR1 DFQATT, CDR2 SNEGSKA (reference sequence). This CDR3 region has 14 residues. CDR3 nucleotides: TGCAGTGCTAGGGCTAGTACCGGCACAGATACGCAGTATTTT. The encoded protein is CSARASTGTDTQYF.

V and J are TRBV4-3 and TRBJ2-3; 8 bases are shared with TRBD2. CDR3 size: 16 residues. The germline CDR1 and CDR2 sequences are LGHNA and YSLEER. Trimming at V came to 0 bases and at J to 2 bases, leaving 4 bases not matched to a gene. The CDR3 DNA follows: TGCGCCAGCAGCCAAGACGGGAGGGGATCCACAGATACGCAGTATTTT. It encodes CASSQDGRGSTDTQYF.

This clonotype was seen a few times. This rearrangement joins TRBV4-1 to TRBJ2-5, with 11 bases identical to TRBD2. The J call may not be correct, given that the DNA end is closer to TRBJ2-7. The germline CDR1 and CDR2 sequences are MGHRA and YSYEKL. CDR3 length equals 16 residues. The DNA for the CDR3 is TGCGCCAGCAGCCAAGATCTGACTAGCGGGACCGACGAGCAGTACTTC. Its translation is CASSQDLTSGTDEQYF.

The chain employs TRBV29-1 and TRBJ2-7, with a possible D match to TRBD2 (5 bases). This CDR3 spans 12 amino acids. CDR1 is SQVTM and CDR2 is ANQGSEA in the germline V gene. Trimming shortened V by 5 bases and J by 3 bases, and 11 bases separated the two germline ends. The CDR3 sequence: CSVRTDFYEQYF. The CDR3 DNA sequence: TGCAGCGTTCGGACGGACTTCTACGAGCAGTACTTC.

Only a few counts were recorded for this clonotype. The chain combines TRBV20-1 with TRBJ2-4; 7 bases are shared with TRBD1. Germline V lookup: CDR1 DFQATT, CDR2 SNEGSKA (reference sequence). The CDR3 runs to 13 residues. The CDR3 reads CGSLDRAPNIQYF. The CDR3 bases are TGCGGAAGTTTAGACAGGGCCCCTAACATTCAGTACTTC.

This clonotype was seen only a few times. One end of the junction is discordant with germline, which a read error may explain. The chain recombines TRBV6-1 with TRBJ2-1; D gene uncertain. The CDR3 runs to 15 residues. The germline gives CDR1 MNHNS, CDR2 SASEGT. The CDR3 sequence: CASSATRNSYNEPFF. The CDR3, as DNA: TGTGCCAGCAGTGCGACAAGAAACTCCTACAATGAGCCGTTCTTC.

This chain uses TRBV20-1 with TRBJ2-1; TRBD1 or TRBD2 may be the D gene (6 bases each). CDR1 DFQATT and CDR2 SNEGSKA come from the germline V gene (reference sequence). V gave up 0 bases and J gave up 6 bases, with 24 bases separating them. The CDR3 has 18 residues. CDR3 sequence reads: CSARDLIGGSGAGNEQFF. DNA for the CDR3: TGCAGTGCTAGAGATCTTATCGGAGGGTCAGGGGCGGGCAATGAGCAGTTCTTC.

The chain's CDR3 is CASSRDSKNIQYF. Written as DNA, the CDR3 is TGTGCCAGCAGTCGGGACAGCAAAAACATTCAGTACTTC. The chain is built from TRBV7-2 and TRBJ2-4; 7 bases map to TRBD1. The ends lost 6 bases at V and 3 bases at J; junction bases unmatched: 2. The CDR3 loop spans 13 amino acids. Germline CDR1 is SGHTA and CDR2 is FQGNSA.

This clonotype occurred a few times. This sequence joins TRBV6-2 or TRBV6-3 and TRBJ2-3; no reliable D call. CDR1 and CDR2 (germline): MNHEY, SVGEGT. Between the trimmed V and J ends, which lost 2 bases and 0 bases, there was a span of 12 bases. The CDR3 loop spans 16 amino acids. This CDR3 reads CASSYPDMSSTDTQYF. CDR3 sequence (DNA): TGTGCCAGCAGTTACCCAGACATGTCTAGCACAGATACGCAGTATTTT.

The chain joins TRBV4-1 to TRBJ2-5; 7 bases map to TRBD2. V was clipped by 0 bases and J by 5 bases; unmatched bases: 3. The V gene's germline CDR1 is MGHRA and CDR2 YSYEKL. The CDR3 has 14 residues. CDR3 bases: TGCGCCAGCAGCCAAGAGGCGGGGGACGAGACCCAGTACTTC. Translation: CASSQEAGDETQYF.

The V and J genes are TRBV10-3 and TRBJ2-5; D is ambiguous. V gave up 2 bases and J gave up 4 bases, with 17 bases separating them. The germline V gene has CDR1 ENHRY and CDR2 SYGVKD. The CDR3 length is 16 residues. In DNA form, the CDR3 reads TGTGCCATCAGTGAGAAAGGAGATCGAGTAGGAGAGACCCAGTACTTC. Amino acids: CAISEKGDRVGETQYF.

The chain links TRBV18 to TRBJ1-4; a possible D gene is TRBD1 (6 bases). The V end was cut by 3 bases, the J end by 7 bases, with 21 bases between. Germline values: CDR1 KGHSH, CDR2 LQKENI. The CDR3 runs 17 residues. In DNA, the CDR3 is TGTGCCAGCTCACCTGACCCCCGGGGGCGGCAGGGTGAAAAACTGTTTTTT. The encoded protein is CASSPDPRGRQGEKLFF.

This clonotype was recorded a few times. V gene TRBV9 combines with J gene TRBJ2-5, with 7 positions matching TRBD2. The CDR3 contains 15 residues. J was trimmed by 5 bases and V by 0 bases; bases with no gene match: 7. Germline-derived CDR1 and CDR2 are SGDLS and YYNGEE. The CDR3 loop reads CASSVAGGGVETQYF. CDR3 coding DNA: TGTGCCAGCAGCGTAGCGGGGGGTGGAGTGGAGACCCAGTACTTC. The entire variable domain, with the rest obtained from reference TRBV9 and TRBJ2-5, is as follows: DSGVTQTPKHLITATGQRVTLRCSPRSGDLSVYWYQQSLDQGLQFLIQYYNGEERAKGNILERFSAQQFPDLHSELNLSSLELGDSALYFCASSVAGGGVETQYFGPGTRLLVL.

The chain joins TRBV7-9 to TRBJ2-7; TRBD1 aligns across 7 bases. The CDR3 spans 14 residues. V dropped 7 bases and J dropped 5; count of bases not matched to a gene: 11. Germline CDR1 reads SEHNR; CDR2 reads FQNEAQ (reference sequence). The CDR3 DNA sequence: TGTGCCAGCACCAGCCGCGACAGGGCCCACGAGCAGTACTTC. The encoded protein is CASTSRDRAHEQYF.

In DNA form, the CDR3 reads TGTGCCAGCAGCGTAGGGCAGGGGGCTGGCGAGCAGTACTTC. Protein: CASSVGQGAGEQYF. J is TRBJ2-5 and V is TRBV9; 8 bases map to TRBD1. The tail of the sequence fits TRBJ2-7 better, so the J call may be wrong. The CDR3 totals 14 residues. Per germline, CDR1 SGDLS and CDR2 YYNGEE.

This clonotype occurred a few times. The rearrangement links TRBV2 to TRBJ2-1; 10 bases line up with TRBD2. The CDR3 consists of 13 residues. Germline CDR1 and CDR2: SNHLY and FYNNEI. With V trimmed by 6 bases and J by 5 bases, 1 base remained unmatched. The CDR3 nucleotides are TGTGCCAGCAGACTAGCGGGAAACAATGAGCAGTTCTTC. Amino acids: CASRLAGNNEQFF.

This clonotype was picked up many times. This chain links TRBV4-2 with TRBJ2-5, with unresolved D. This CDR3 contains 13 residues. Germline CDR1 and CDR2: LGHNA and YNFKEQ. V dropped 1 base and J dropped 5 bases, with 8 bases sitting between them. DNA for the CDR3: TGTGCCAGCAGCCAAGGGGTTTCGGAGACCCAGTACTTC. It is translated as CASSQGVSETQYF.

The chain combines TRBV7-3 with TRBJ2-2; 8 bases agree with TRBD2. The CDR3 totals 18 residues. Germline loops: CDR1 SGHTA, CDR2 FQGTGA. Germline trimming cut 5 bases from V and 1 base from J; bases unmatched to any gene: 12. This CDR3 is CASSQSGSGRVNTGELFF. The DNA of the CDR3 is TGTGCCAGCAGCCAATCGGGGAGCGGGAGAGTGAACACCGGGGAGCTGTTTTTT.